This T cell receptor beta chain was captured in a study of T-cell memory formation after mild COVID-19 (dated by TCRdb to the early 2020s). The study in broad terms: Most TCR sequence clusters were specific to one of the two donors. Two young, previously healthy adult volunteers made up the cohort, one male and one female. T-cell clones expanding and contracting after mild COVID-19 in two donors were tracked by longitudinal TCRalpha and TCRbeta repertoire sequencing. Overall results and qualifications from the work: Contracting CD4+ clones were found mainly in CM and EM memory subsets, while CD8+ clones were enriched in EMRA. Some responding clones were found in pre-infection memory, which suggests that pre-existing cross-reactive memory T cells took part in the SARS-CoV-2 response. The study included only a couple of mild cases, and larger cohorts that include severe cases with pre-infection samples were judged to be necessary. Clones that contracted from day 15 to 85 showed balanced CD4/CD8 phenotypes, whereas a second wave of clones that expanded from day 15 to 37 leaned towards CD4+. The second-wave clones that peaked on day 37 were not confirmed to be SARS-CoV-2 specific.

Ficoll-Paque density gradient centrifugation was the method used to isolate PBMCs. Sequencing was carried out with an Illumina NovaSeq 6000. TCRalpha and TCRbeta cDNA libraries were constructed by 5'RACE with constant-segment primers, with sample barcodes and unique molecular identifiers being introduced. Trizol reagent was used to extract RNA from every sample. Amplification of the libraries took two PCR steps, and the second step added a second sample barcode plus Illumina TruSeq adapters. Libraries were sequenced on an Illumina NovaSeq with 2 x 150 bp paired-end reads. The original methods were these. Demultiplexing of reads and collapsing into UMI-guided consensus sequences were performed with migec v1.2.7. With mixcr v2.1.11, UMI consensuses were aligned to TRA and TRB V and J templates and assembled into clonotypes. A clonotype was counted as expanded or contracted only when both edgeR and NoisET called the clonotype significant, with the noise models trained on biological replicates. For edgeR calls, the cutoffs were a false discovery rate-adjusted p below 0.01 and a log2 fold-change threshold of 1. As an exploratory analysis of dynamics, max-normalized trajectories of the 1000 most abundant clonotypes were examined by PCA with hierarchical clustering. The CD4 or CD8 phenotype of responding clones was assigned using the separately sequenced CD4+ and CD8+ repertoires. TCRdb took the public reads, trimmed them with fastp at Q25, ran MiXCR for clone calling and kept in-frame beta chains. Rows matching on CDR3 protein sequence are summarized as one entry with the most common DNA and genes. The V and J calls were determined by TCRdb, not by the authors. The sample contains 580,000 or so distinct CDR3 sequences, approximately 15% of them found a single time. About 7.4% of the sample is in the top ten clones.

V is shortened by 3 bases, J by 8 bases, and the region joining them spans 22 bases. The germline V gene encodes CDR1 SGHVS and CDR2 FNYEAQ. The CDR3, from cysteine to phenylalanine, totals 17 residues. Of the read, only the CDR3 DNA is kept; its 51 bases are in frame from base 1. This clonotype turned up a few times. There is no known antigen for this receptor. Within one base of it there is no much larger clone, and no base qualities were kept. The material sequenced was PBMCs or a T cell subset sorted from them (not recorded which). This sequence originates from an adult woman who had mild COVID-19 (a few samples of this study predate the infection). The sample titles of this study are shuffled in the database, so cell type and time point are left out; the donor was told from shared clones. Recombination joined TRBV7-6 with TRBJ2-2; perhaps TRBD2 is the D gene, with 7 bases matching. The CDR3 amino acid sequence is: CASSFNRGAPGQGELFF. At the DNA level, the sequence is TGTGCCAGCAGCTTCAATCGGGGGGCCCCGGGGCAAGGGGAGCTGTTTTTT.